A single sample gave rise to the 14 T cell receptor beta chains below, sequenced in a study of blood T cell repertoires in COVID-19. The repertoire was sequenced with immunoSEQ multiplex PCR; TCRdb's copy has only in-frame clones and lacks some. The table lists 490,000 or so clones, 70% to 90% of them singletons. Sequenced material: PBMCs or T cells enriched from blood (not recorded which). Receptors were obtained from a woman aged 55-69 years who had recovered from COVID-19.

This sequence joins TRBV6-4 and TRBJ2-3; D is possibly TRBD1 (5 bases). From germline, CDR1 is MRHNA and CDR2 SNTAGT. The CDR3 loop spans 16 amino acids. V lost 2 bases, J lost 4 bases, and 16 bases lay in between. CDR3 in DNA: TGTGCCAGCAGTGACGTGAACAGGTACCCTCCAGATACGCAGTATTTT. Protein: CASSDVNRYPPDTQYF.

The chain links TRBV4-1 to TRBJ1-6; D remains ambiguous. V gave up 5 bases and J gave up 8 bases, with 16 bases separating them. The CDR3 is 15 residues long. In germline, CDR1 is MGHRA, CDR2 YSYEKL. Here the CDR3 DNA reads TGCGCCAGCAGCGCAGATCAGGTCCGCTATTCACCCCTCCACTTT. It encodes CASSADQVRYSPLHF.

This clone was seen more than once but under ten times. This sequence joins TRBV4-1 and TRBJ1-3; possible D gene TRBD1, 6 bases. CDR3 length: 16 residues. Looked up from germline, CDR1 is MGHRA and CDR2 is YSYEKL. Trimming stripped 11 bases from V and 0 bases from J, with 20 bases between. CDR3 nucleotides: TGCGCCTGCTGCCCCGGGGGGGCCGACTCTGGAAACACCATATATTTT. Residues: CACCPGGADSGNTIYF.

V usage is TRBV2 and J usage is TRBJ1-6; D is unresolved. Germline CDR1 SNHLY, CDR2 FYNNEI. The V and J ends lost 10 bases and 3 bases respectively, with 13 bases between them. This CDR3 is 14 amino acids long. CDR3 bases: TGTGCCACCGGGGAAGCATACTATAATTCACCCCTCCACTTT. This translates into CATGEAYYNSPLHF. The full variable domain, completed using reference TRBV2 and TRBJ1-6, is EPEVTQTPSHQVTQMGQEVILRCVPISNHLYFYWYRQILGQKVEFLVSFYNNEISEKSEIFDDQFSVERPDGSNFTLKIRSTKLEDSAMYFCATGEAYYNSPLHFGNGTRLTVT.

The gene calls are TRBV28 and TRBJ1-1; 7 nucleotides line up with TRBD1. Germline V gene data show CDR1 as MDHEN and CDR2 as SYDVKM. Trimming removed 3 bases from V and 5 bases from J; junction bases left unmatched: 6. The CDR3 has 14 residues. This CDR3 reads CASSLRQGLTEAFF. The CDR3 DNA sequence: TGTGCCAGCAGTTTGAGACAGGGATTGACTGAAGCTTTCTTT.

V is TRBV2 and J is TRBJ1-6; tentative D call: TRBD1 (5 bases). Per germline, CDR1 SNHLY and CDR2 FYNNEI. V was cut by 6 bases and J by 6 bases, with 9 bases left in between. The CDR3 runs 13 residues. As DNA, the CDR3 is TGTGCCAGCAGCCGGGGGGGTAATTCACCCCTCCACTTT. Translation gives CASSRGGNSPLHF.

V and J are TRBV19 and TRBJ1-5; no clear D. The CDR3 is 13 amino acids. CDR1 is LNHDA and CDR2 is SQIVND in the germline V gene (reference sequence). Between the trimmed V and J ends, which lost 5 bases and 6 bases, there was a span of 11 bases. The CDR3 spells CASSFPSGQPQHF. CDR3 DNA: TGTGCCAGTAGTTTCCCCTCCGGTCAGCCCCAGCATTTT.

The V and J genes are TRBV6-5 and TRBJ1-6, with D unresolved. V was cut by 8 bases and J by 8 bases, with 16 bases left in between. The CDR3 extends over 14 amino acids. The germline CDR1 and CDR2 sequences are MNHEY and SVGAGI. For the CDR3, the DNA is TGTGCCAGCGGAGGAGACCCGAGATATTCACCCCTCCACTTT. This codes for CASGGDPRYSPLHF.

This clone was detected once. V gene TRBV12-5 combines with J gene TRBJ2-7, with 9 positions matching TRBD2. The CDR3 has 16 residues. V shed 2 bases, J shed 1 base, and the junction held 6 bases outside the gene matches. Germline V lookup: CDR1 LGHNT, CDR2 FRNRAP. CDR3 region: CASGLFLAGLSYEQYV. The CDR3 nucleotides read TGTGCTAGTGGTTTGTTCCTAGCGGGGCTGTCCTACGAGCAGTACGTC.

This rearrangement joins TRBV6-1 to TRBJ2-5; 7 bases agree with TRBD2. CDR1 is MNHNS and CDR2 is SASEGT in the germline V gene. V gave up 1 base and J gave up 2 bases; unmatched junction bases: 19. The CDR3 loop spans 20 amino acids. In nucleotides, the CDR3 is TGTGCCAGCAGTGAAGGCCTCGTCAGTCCATGGGCGGGGGTTCAAGAGACCCAGTACTTC. Its translation is CASSEGLVSPWAGVQETQYF.

The chain employs TRBV5-1 and TRBJ2-1; D is undetermined. Trimming left V 1 base short and J 1 base short, with 12 bases between. CDR1 is SGHRS, CDR2 YFSETQ, per germline. The CDR3 totals 16 residues. CDR3 loop: CASSLSSQRSYNEQFF. The CDR3 nucleotides are TGCGCCAGCAGCTTGAGTAGCCAGAGATCCTACAATGAGCAGTTCTTC.

This clone appeared once. The sample holds other DNA sequences that translate to the same CDR3. This chain connects TRBV3-1 (or the pseudogene TRBV3-2) to TRBJ1-6; D unclear. The V gene's germline CDR1 is LGHDT and CDR2 YNNKEL (reference sequence). This CDR3 region has 14 residues. V lost 1 base, J lost 4 bases, and 5 bases lay in between. In nucleotides, the CDR3 is TGTGCCAGCAGCCAAGGAGGTTATAATTCACCCCTCCACTTT. The encoded protein is CASSQGGYNSPLHF.

V and J are TRBV4-1 and TRBJ2-1, with D possibly being TRBD1 (6 bases). The CDR3 loop spans 13 amino acids. Per germline, CDR1 MGHRA and CDR2 YSYEKL. The V end was cut by 3 bases, the J end by 13 bases, with 16 bases between. CDR3 protein: CASSHLGQLAQFF. Here the CDR3 DNA reads TGCGCCAGCAGCCACCTCGGACAGTTGGCCCAGTTCTTC.

This clone was seen a handful of times. The genes are TRBV6-5 and TRBJ1-4; 9 bases align to TRBD1. The germline gives CDR1 MNHEY, CDR2 SVGAGI. The CDR3 has 14 amino acids. The J segment lost 6 bases and the V segment lost 6 bases, leaving 5 bases of the junction unmatched. The CDR3 region is CASRMDRGYEKLFF. The CDR3 DNA sequence: TGTGCCAGCAGGATGGACAGGGGATATGAAAAACTGTTTTTT.